These 21 T cell receptor beta chains originate from one sample sequenced in a study of blood T cell repertoires in COVID-19. The assay was immunoSEQ multiplex PCR, and TCRdb's table has in-frame clones only and misses some. The sample includes 250,000 to 350,000 clones, approximately 89% seen only once; the top ten take about 5.2%. The sequenced sample was PBMCs or T cells enriched from blood (not recorded which). The receptors stem from a woman aged 25 to 45 who had recovered from COVID-19.

V gene TRBV7-1 combines with J gene TRBJ1-3; D might be TRBD1 (5 bases). TRBV7-1 is an open reading frame, and its role is uncertain. The germline V and J ends were trimmed by 3 bases and 2 bases, with 35 bases remaining between them. The CDR3 has 23 residues. DNA for the CDR3: TGTGCCAGCAGCTCTTACAGGAGTGGGAGGCTATTTCTCGCCTACAAAGCTGGAAACACCATATATTTT. It yields the protein CASSSYRSGRLFLAYKAGNTIYF.

The rearrangement links TRBV27 to TRBJ2-1, with TRBD1 identical over 7 bases. Per the germline V gene, CDR1 is MNHEY and CDR2 is SMNVEV (reference sequence). J gave up 4 bases and V 5 bases, and 14 bases lay outside the gene matches. CDR3 size: 17 residues. The CDR3 DNA sequence: TGTGCCAGCAGTAGGGACAGACAGGAATTGGGGTACAATGAGCAGTTCTTC. Its translation is CASSRDRQELGYNEQFF.

This chain connects TRBV25-1 to TRBJ1-2, with D possibly being TRBD1 (5 bases). Deletions cut 3 bases from V and 8 bases from J, with 10 bases between. The CDR3 is 12 amino acids. Germline CDR1 is MGHDK and CDR2 is SYGVNS. CDR3 loop: CASSDQGWGYTF. CDR3 DNA: TGTGCCAGCAGTGACCAGGGTTGGGGCTACACCTTC.

The chain has TRBV2 and TRBJ2-7, with D unclear. Germline CDR1 is SNHLY and CDR2 is FYNNEI. The V end was cut by 4 bases, the J end by 0 bases, with 10 bases between. This CDR3 is built from 14 residues. In DNA, the CDR3 is TGTGCCAGCAGTGCTGAGAAAATCTCCTACGAGCAGTACTTC. It codes for CASSAEKISYEQYF.

The rearrangement joins TRBV19 to TRBJ2-4; 12 bases are a match to TRBD2. V was clipped by 5 bases and J by 0 bases; unmatched bases: 2. Germline assignment: CDR1 LNHDA and CDR2 SQIVND (reference sequence). The CDR3 runs 16 residues. The CDR3 DNA reads TGTGCCAGTAGTCTAGCGGGGGGGGTAGCCAAAAACATTCAGTACTTC. Translating it yields CASSLAGGVAKNIQYF.

In its sample, this clone was seen once. The chain joins TRBV30 to TRBJ1-3; D is ambiguous. CDR1 GTSNPN and CDR2 SVGIG come from the germline V gene (reference sequence). The CDR3 is 12 amino acids. V was clipped by 4 bases and J by 4 bases, with 8 bases between them. DNA of the CDR3: TGTGCCTGGACACACCAGGGAAACACCATATATTTT. Translated: CAWTHQGNTIYF.

This clone has a single count. The chain has TRBV2 and TRBJ1-1; 7 nucleotides align to TRBD1. This CDR3 is built from 18 residues. Germline V gene data show CDR1 as SNHLY and CDR2 as FYNNEI. Trimming cost V 8 bases and J 0 bases; bases outside gene matches: 18. CDR3 sequence reads: CASGGSDWNRGVNTEAFF. For the CDR3, the DNA is TGTGCCAGCGGGGGAAGTGATTGGAACAGGGGTGTGAACACTGAAGCTTTCTTT.

The gene calls are TRBV9 and TRBJ1-3, with 7 bases lining up with TRBD1. In germline, CDR1 is SGDLS, CDR2 YYNGEE. The CDR3 is 16 amino acids. With 2 bases clipped from V and 0 bases from J, the junction kept 5 bases outside the gene matches. CDR3 sequence reads: CASSVTGTSSGNTIYF. The CDR3 DNA is TGTGCCAGCAGCGTGACAGGGACTAGCTCTGGAAACACCATATATTTT.

V gene TRBV7-9 combines with J gene TRBJ1-2, with 9 bases identical to TRBD1. Germline CDR1 reads SEHNR; CDR2 reads FQNEAQ (reference sequence). This CDR3 has 16 amino acids. V lost 5 bases, J lost 4 bases, and 11 bases stayed unmatched. DNA for the CDR3: TGTGCCAGCAGCAACCGGACAGGGGCCTGGGGCTATGGCTACACCTTC. Its translation is CASSNRTGAWGYGYTF. Variable domain in full (rest from reference TRBV7-9 and TRBJ1-2): DTGVSQNPRHKITKRGQNVTFRCDPISEHNRLYWYRQTLGQGPEFLTYFQNEAQLEKSRLLSDRFSAERPKGSFSTLEIQRTEQGDSAMYLCASSNRTGAWGYGYTFGSGTRLTVV.

V usage is TRBV2 and J usage is TRBJ1-2; D uncertain. This CDR3 is built from 13 residues. The germline CDR1 and CDR2 sequences are SNHLY and FYNNEI. V was clipped by 3 bases and J by 2 bases, with 7 bases between them. CDR3 DNA: TGTGCCAGCAGTGAGGTCAGGAACTATGGCTACACCTTC. Translation gives CASSEVRNYGYTF.

The chain combines TRBV9 with TRBJ1-2, with 9 bases that match TRBD1. The V gene's germline CDR1 is SGDLS and CDR2 YYNGEE. The CDR3 is made up of 15 amino acids. With 4 bases clipped from V and 4 bases from J, the junction kept 8 bases outside the gene matches. CDR3 sequence (DNA): TGTGCCAGCAGCCCCGGGACAGGGCCCGGCTATGGCTACACCTTC. It encodes CASSPGTGPGYGYTF.

The chain is built from TRBV30 and TRBJ1-3; 7 bases are shared with TRBD1. Losses at the gene ends were 3 bases for V and 3 bases for J; bases not matched to a gene: 5. The CDR3 covers 14 residues. The germline V gene has CDR1 GTSNPN and CDR2 SVGIG (reference sequence). This chain's CDR3 is CAWSGGQSGNTIYF. The CDR3 bases are TGTGCCTGGAGCGGGGGACAGAGTGGAAACACCATATATTTT.

A few counts support this clone. This rearrangement joins TRBV5-6 to TRBJ2-7; the D gene is possibly TRBD1 (5 bases). This CDR3 is built from 15 residues. The germline gives CDR1 SGHDT, CDR2 YYEEEE. The ends were cut back, 0 bases at V and 3 bases at J, with 13 bases in the middle. The CDR3 DNA reads as TGTGCCAGCAGCTTGGATCCCACAGGCGTCTACGAGCAGTACTTC. The encoded protein is CASSLDPTGVYEQYF.

This clone was counted only a few times. In DNA form, the CDR3 reads TGTGCCAGCAGCCCATATACAGGGGGGGGAAACTATGGCTACACCTTC. Its translation is CASSPYTGGGNYGYTF. The rearrangement joins TRBV3-1 (or the pseudogene TRBV3-2) to TRBJ1-2; 8 bases map to TRBD1. Per the germline V gene, CDR1 is LGHDT and CDR2 is YNNKEL (reference sequence). CDR3 length: 16 amino acids. J lost 2 bases, V lost 4 bases, and 9 bases had no gene match.

Turning to this clone: This specimen includes other DNA sequences encoding the same CDR3. The chain employs TRBV12-5 and TRBJ2-1, with TRBD1 matching over 7 bases. CDR3 length: 15 amino acids. Trimming at V came to 5 bases and at J to 1 base, leaving 5 bases not matched to a gene. Germline lookup yields CDR1 LGHNT and CDR2 FRNRAP. CDR3 bases: TGTGCTAGTGGTGAGGACAGGCTTTCCTACAATGAGCAGTTCTTC. Its translation: CASGEDRLSYNEQFF.

In its sample, this clone was seen a few times. The chain uses TRBV19 and TRBJ1-3, with TRBD1 identical over 7 bases. V gave up 3 bases and J gave up 0 bases; unmatched junction bases: 5. Per germline, CDR1 LNHDA and CDR2 SQIVND (reference sequence). This CDR3 has 16 residues. In DNA form, the CDR3 reads TGTGCCAGTAGTATTTTGGGACAGATCTCTGGAAACACCATATATTTT. Amino acids: CASSILGQISGNTIYF.

The CDR3 DNA sequence: TGTGCCACCAGCAGGGTAAATCGGGCAGATACGCAGTATTTT. Translated, it gives CATSRVNRADTQYF. This chain uses TRBV15 with TRBJ2-3; D unclear. CDR1 and CDR2 (germline): LNHNV, YYDKDF (reference sequence). The CDR3 is 14 amino acids. The ends were cut back, 3 bases at V and 4 bases at J, with 11 bases in the middle.

This clone was observed once. The chain couples TRBV27 to TRBJ2-7; tentative D call: TRBD1 (6 bases). This CDR3 has 14 amino acids. V lost 1 base and J lost 3, with 10 bases in between. Looked up from germline, CDR1 is MNHEY and CDR2 is SMNVEV (reference sequence). CDR3 loop: CASSLWGTIYEQYF. The CDR3 DNA reads TGTGCCAGCAGTTTATGGGGGACAATCTACGAGCAGTACTTC.

This clone was seen just once. The V and J genes are TRBV5-1 and TRBJ1-1; the D is unclear. The CDR3 length is 13 residues. The V gene lost 0 bases and the J gene lost 5 bases, with 8 bases spanning the gap. The V gene's germline CDR1 is SGHRS and CDR2 YFSETQ. The CDR3 here is CASSLVPGTEAFF. The CDR3 bases are TGCGCCAGCAGCTTGGTTCCGGGGACTGAAGCTTTCTTT.

This clone was seen a single time. The chain employs TRBV23-1 and TRBJ1-1, with a possible D match to TRBD1 (6 bases). TRBV23-1 is flagged as an ORF with uncertain function. The CDR3 has 16 residues. V lost 4 bases, J lost 0 bases, and 15 bases lay in between. CDR3 coding DNA: TGCGCCAGCAGTCCAACAGGGATCGCCATGAACACTGAAGCTTTCTTT. This sequence encodes CASSPTGIAMNTEAFF.

J is TRBJ1-1 and V is TRBV7-9, with a weak D call TRBD1 (6 bases). Trimming stripped 1 base from V and 5 bases from J, with 14 bases between. Per germline, CDR1 SEHNR and CDR2 FQNEAQ (reference sequence). This CDR3 contains 15 residues. The CDR3 DNA sequence: TGTGCCAGCAGCTTAGTGCAGGGGTTTGGGACTGAAGCTTTCTTT. It encodes CASSLVQGFGTEAFF.